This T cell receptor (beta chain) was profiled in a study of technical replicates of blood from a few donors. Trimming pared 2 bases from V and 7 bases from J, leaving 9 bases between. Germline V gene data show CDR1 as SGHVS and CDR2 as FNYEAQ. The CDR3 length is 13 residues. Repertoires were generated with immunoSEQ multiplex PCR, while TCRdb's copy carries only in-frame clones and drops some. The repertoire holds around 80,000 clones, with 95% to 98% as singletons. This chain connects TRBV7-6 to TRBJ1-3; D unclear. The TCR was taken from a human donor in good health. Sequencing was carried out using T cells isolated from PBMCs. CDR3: CASSLTQANTIYF. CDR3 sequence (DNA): TGTGCCAGCAGCTTAACCCAGGCCAACACCATATATTTT. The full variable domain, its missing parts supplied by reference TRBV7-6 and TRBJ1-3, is GAGVSQSPRYKVTKRGQDVALRCDPISGHVSLYWYRQALGQGPEFLTYFNYEAQQDKSGLPNDRFSAERPEGSISTLTIQRTEQRDSAMYRCASSLTQANTIYFGEGSWLTVV.